This TCR beta chain is from a study of cytotoxic CD8 clonotypes in ibrutinib-treated CLL. Study details: Responses comprised some 24 partial and 2 complete; at median approximately 68 months, about 14 remained remitted and some twelve progressed. On average, each sample had about 250,000 productive templates and tens of thousands of productive rearrangements.

Sequencing was performed with immunoSEQ multiplex PCR; in TCRdb, only in-frame clones are kept and a portion is missing. Of under 50,000 clones detected, about 70% appear once; the ten largest clones hold 5.5% to 7%. Trimming stripped 6 bases from V and 6 bases from J, with 20 bases between. Per germline, CDR1 MNHEY and CDR2 SMNVEV (reference sequence). The CDR3 runs to 15 residues. This clone was detected only a few times. The TCR originated in a human donor with chronic lymphocytic leukemia. The chain recombines TRBV27 with TRBJ1-2, with no clear D. The sample was PBMCs, taken at disease progression, from a patient treated with ibrutinib. The CDR3 here is CASSRDRTTWNGYTF. CDR3 coding DNA: TGTGCCAGCAGCAGAGATAGGACGACTTGGAATGGCTACACCTTC.